This TCR beta chain was obtained from a study of blood T cell repertoires in COVID-19. Looking at the study overall: Nucleic acid was either cDNA or gDNA, and it came from T cells, B-cell-depleted T cells, or PBMCs.

Clones were read by immunoSEQ multiplex PCR, and TCRdb kept only the in-frame ones, dropping some. The top ten clones hold about 2.2% of a sample with roughly 280,000 clones, approximately 86% of them seen once. This CDR3 contains 16 residues. V was trimmed by 5 bases and J by 0 bases, leaving 15 bases between them. CDR1 and CDR2 (germline): SGHAT, FQNNGV. The count of this clone is one. Sequenced sample: peripheral blood. The genes are TRBV11-2 and TRBJ2-3; D might be TRBD2 (7 bases). The origin of this receptor is a woman in her 50s who had recovered from COVID-19. CDR3 residues: CASSPRGGRSTDTQYF. The CDR3 bases are TGTGCCAGCAGCCCAAGGGGGGGGAGGAGCACAGATACGCAGTATTTT.